These T cell receptor beta chains were read from a single sample in a study of T-cell memory formation after mild COVID-19. Each CDR3 protein gets one entry after TCRdb re-called the 5' RACE reads with MiXCR. The data hold about 270,000 distinct CDR3 sequences, with roughly 17% observed a single time. Sequencing was carried out using PBMCs or a T cell subset sorted from them (not recorded which). Receptor source: a man between 18 and 35 years old who had mild COVID-19 (a few samples of this study predate the infection). Cell type and time point are not known. CDR3s include the opening cysteine and the closing phenylalanine or tryptophan. The D gene is left open where the match is weak. The size entry is marked missing in some rows and otherwise reads once, few, many or a size class.

NA,NA,TRBV9,TRBJ1-3,CASSVRQDSSGNTIYF,TGTGCCAGCAGCGTAAGGCAGGATTCCTCTGGAAACACCATATATTTT
few,NA,TRBV7-3,TRBJ1-6,CASSLKAPPDGSPLHF,TGTGCCAGCAGCTTAAAGGCACCGCCGGACGGTTCACCCCTCCACTTT
NA,NA,TRBV15,TRBJ1-2,CATSRELDRTLYGYTF,TGTGCCACCAGCAGGGAACTTGACAGGACCCTCTATGGCTACACCTTC
few,NA,TRBV12-3/TRBV12-4,TRBJ2-1,CASSLNDVYNEQFF,TGTGCCAGCAGTTTAAACGACGTATACAATGAGCAGTTCTTC
NA,NA,TRBV4-3,TRBJ1-5,CASSQDQRGQPQHF,TGCGCCAGCAGCCAAGATCAACGGGGACAGCCCCAGCATTTT
NA,NA,TRBV4-3,TRBJ1-5,CASSHSRGMEPQHF,TGCGCCAGCAGTCACTCAAGGGGAATGGAGCCCCAGCATTTT
few,TRBD1,TRBV11-2,TRBJ2-5,CASSLVGGALETQYF,TGTGCCAGCAGCTTAGTAGGGGGCGCCTTGGAGACCCAGTACTTC
NA,TRBD1,TRBV20-1,TRBJ1-2,CSARDPQTGPNGYTF,TGCAGTGCTAGAGATCCCCAGACAGGGCCAAATGGCTACACCTTC
NA,NA,TRBV5-1,TRBJ2-6,CASSLMTRGTGANVLTF,TGCGCCAGCAGCTTGATGACGCGTGGGACTGGGGCCAACGTCCTGACTTTC
few,TRBD1,TRBV20-1,TRBJ1-1,CSARDRHTEAFF,TGCAGTGCTCGGGACAGGCATACTGAAGCTTTCTTT
NA,NA,TRBV12-3/TRBV12-4,TRBJ2-4,CASGDSRRGKNIQYF,TGTGCCAGTGGAGATTCAAGAAGGGGCAAAAACATTCAGTACTTC
NA,TRBD1,TRBV6-5,TRBJ1-6,CASSLPPGGPSNSPLHF,TGTGCCAGCAGCCTTCCTCCAGGGGGCCCCTCTAATTCACCCCTCCACTTT
few,TRBD2,TRBV12-3/TRBV12-4,TRBJ2-2,CASSPRSGGNTGELFF,TGTGCCAGCAGCCCAAGGAGCGGGGGAAACACCGGGGAGCTGTTTTTT
few,TRBD2,TRBV3-1,TRBJ2-3,CASSHLAGGPDTQYF,TGTGCCAGCAGCCATCTAGCGGGGGGCCCAGATACGCAGTATTTT
few,NA,TRBV7-9,TRBJ2-5,CASSSSPGPIQETQYF,TGTGCCAGCAGCTCAAGTCCGGGACCCATTCAAGAGACCCAGTACTTC
NA,NA,TRBV5-1,TRBJ1-4,CASSLVYRDEKLFF,TGCGCCAGCAGCTTGGTATACAGGGATGAAAAACTGTTTTTT
few,TRBD1,TRBV5-1,TRBJ1-6,CASSLSAGGADSPLHF,TGCGCCAGCAGCTTGAGTGCAGGGGGCGCGGATTCACCCCTCCACTTT
few,NA,TRBV7-9,TRBJ1-1,CASSPRGGGVGTEAFF,TGTGCCAGCAGCCCCCGAGGGGGTGGGGTCGGGACTGAAGCTTTCTTT
NA,NA,TRBV27,TRBJ2-3,CASSLGIGITDTQYF,TGTGCCAGCAGTTTAGGAATCGGCATCACAGATACGCAGTATTTT
NA,NA,TRBV5-1,TRBJ2-7,CASSFGGPYEQYF,TGCGCCAGCAGCTTCGGGGGACCCTACGAGCAGTACTTC
few,TRBD1,TRBV7-9,TRBJ2-7,CASSLSPGQGGYEQYF,TGTGCCAGCAGCTTATCCCCCGGACAGGGGGGTTACGAGCAGTACTTC
few,NA,TRBV6-2/TRBV6-3,TRBJ2-7,CASSYGTLSYEQYF,TGTGCCAGCAGTTACGGGACTCTCTCCTACGAGCAGTACTTC
NA,NA,TRBV4-1,TRBJ2-2,CASSQAGAQRGNTGELFF,TGCGCCAGCAGCCAAGCGGGGGCGCAAAGGGGGAACACCGGGGAGCTGTTTTTT
many,TRBD1,TRBV6-1,TRBJ2-1,CASSGDPGQGSDEQFF,TGTGCCAGCAGTGGAGACCCGGGACAGGGGAGCGATGAGCAGTTCTTC
NA,NA,TRBV5-1,TRBJ2-1,CASIPPGGTGLQQFF,TGCGCCAGCATCCCCCCCGGCGGTACTGGGCTCCAGCAGTTCTTC
NA,NA,TRBV7-2,TRBJ2-1,CASSLNTNSYNEQFF,TGTGCCAGCAGCTTAAACACCAACTCCTACAATGAGCAGTTCTTC
many,NA,TRBV20-1,TRBJ1-5,CSARVGHAPYGNQPQHF,TGCAGTGCTAGAGTCGGACACGCACCCTATGGCAATCAGCCCCAGCATTTT
NA,NA,TRBV5-3,TRBJ2-3,CARNGEHTDTQYF,TGTGCCAGAAACGGGGAGCACACAGATACGCAGTATTTT
few,TRBD1,TRBV6-1,TRBJ1-3,CASSWTGGYTIYF,TGTGCCAGCAGTTGGACAGGGGGATACACCATATATTTT
few,NA,TRBV20-1,TRBJ1-2,CSEALYYGYTF,TGCAGTGAGGCCCTTTACTATGGCTACACCTTC
NA,TRBD1,TRBV6-5,TRBJ1-2,CASRPDRVANYGYTF,TGTGCCAGCAGGCCGGACAGGGTTGCTAACTATGGCTACACCTTC
few,TRBD1,TRBV2,TRBJ1-3,CARRDRGPLFSGNTIYF,TGTGCCAGACGGGACAGGGGTCCCCTTTTCTCTGGAAACACCATATATTTT
NA,NA,TRBV12-3/TRBV12-4,TRBJ1-2,CASSFQGINGYTF,TGTGCCAGCAGTTTCCAGGGCATCAATGGCTACACCTTC
NA,TRBD1,TRBV7-3,TRBJ2-1,CASTLSPGTGLFF,TGTGCCAGCACCCTATCCCCCGGGACAGGGCTGTTCTTC
NA,NA,TRBV18,TRBJ2-5,CASSPARWETQYF,TGTGCCAGCTCACCGGCGCGCTGGGAGACCCAGTACTTC
NA,TRBD1,TRBV19,TRBJ1-5,CASRGSNGQGDGQPQHF,TGTGCCAGTAGGGGATCTAACGGACAGGGGGACGGACAGCCCCAGCATTTT
few,NA,TRBV6-2/TRBV6-3,TRBJ1-2,CASSYGGFNYGYTF,TGTGCCAGCAGTTACGGCGGATTTAACTATGGCTACACCTTC
few,TRBD2,TRBV9,TRBJ2-1,CASSAGTRPKQFF,TGTGCCAGCAGCGCCGGGACTAGGCCCAAGCAGTTCTTC
few,NA,TRBV7-8,TRBJ2-2,CASGLQGNTGELFF,TGTGCCAGCGGACTACAGGGGAACACCGGGGAGCTGTTTTTT
NA,NA,TRBV5-1,TRBJ1-1,CATSRDGGGNTEAFF,TGCGCCACCAGCCGGGACGGGGGGGGGAACACTGAAGCTTTCTTT
NA,TRBD2,TRBV2,TRBJ2-3,CASSERLAGPLEYF,TGTGCCAGCAGTGAAAGGCTAGCGGGGCCCCTGGAGTATTTT
NA,TRBD2,TRBV7-3,TRBJ2-1,CASSLGTSGAYEQFF,TGTGCCAGCAGCTTAGGGACTAGCGGGGCCTATGAGCAGTTCTTC
NA,NA,TRBV20-1,TRBJ2-3,CSARRQGPDTQYF,TGCAGTGCTAGGAGGCAGGGTCCAGATACGCAGTATTTT
NA,NA,TRBV20-1,TRBJ1-6,CSARDPYNSPLHF,TGCAGTGCCAGGGACCCCTATAATTCACCCCTCCACTTT
NA,TRBD1,TRBV18,TRBJ1-4,CASSPRQGGGEKLFF,TGTGCCAGCTCGCCTCGACAGGGAGGAGGAGAAAAACTGTTTTTT
few,NA,TRBV9,TRBJ2-3,CASSVVWTPDTQYF,TGTGCCAGCAGCGTAGTGTGGACCCCAGATACGCAGTATTTT
NA,TRBD2,TRBV30,TRBJ2-7,CAWAGGMTYEQYF,TGTGCCTGGGCCGGGGGGATGACCTACGAGCAGTACTTC
NA,NA,TRBV4-1,TRBJ1-1,CASSQDRTDRNTEAFF,TGCGCCAGCAGCCAAGACCGGACAGACAGGAACACTGAAGCTTTCTTT
many,NA,TRBV5-5,TRBJ2-6,CASRQVMVSGANVLTF,TGTGCCAGCAGGCAGGTTATGGTCTCTGGGGCCAACGTCCTGACTTTC
once,NA,TRBV28,TRBJ2-5,CASSDQQLSETQYF,TGTGCCAGCAGTGACCAACAGTTATCTGAGACCCAGTACTTC
NA,NA,TRBV5-1,TRBJ1-5,CASSPSDGNQPQHF,TGCGCCAGCAGCCCTTCGGACGGCAATCAGCCCCAGCATTTT
few,NA,TRBV4-1,TRBJ2-3,CASSQGPGTQYF,TGCGCCAGCAGCCAAGGGCCGGGTACGCAGTATTTT
few,NA,TRBV6-1,TRBJ2-7,CASSETGVGEQYF,TGTGCCAGCAGTGAAACCGGGGTTGGAGAGCAGTACTTC